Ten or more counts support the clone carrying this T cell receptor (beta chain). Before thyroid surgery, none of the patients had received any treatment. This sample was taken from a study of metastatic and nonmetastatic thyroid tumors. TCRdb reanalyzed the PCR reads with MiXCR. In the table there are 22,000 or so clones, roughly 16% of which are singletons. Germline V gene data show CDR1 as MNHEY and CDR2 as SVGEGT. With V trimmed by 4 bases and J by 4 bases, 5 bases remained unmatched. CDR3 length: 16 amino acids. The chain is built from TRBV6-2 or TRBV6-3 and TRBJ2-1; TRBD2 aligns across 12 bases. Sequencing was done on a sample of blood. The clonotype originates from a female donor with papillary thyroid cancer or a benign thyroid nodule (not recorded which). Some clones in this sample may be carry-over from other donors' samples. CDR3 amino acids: CASSLTSGSFYNEQFF. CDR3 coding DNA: TGTGCCAGCAGTTTGACTAGCGGGAGCTTTTACAATGAGCAGTTCTTC.